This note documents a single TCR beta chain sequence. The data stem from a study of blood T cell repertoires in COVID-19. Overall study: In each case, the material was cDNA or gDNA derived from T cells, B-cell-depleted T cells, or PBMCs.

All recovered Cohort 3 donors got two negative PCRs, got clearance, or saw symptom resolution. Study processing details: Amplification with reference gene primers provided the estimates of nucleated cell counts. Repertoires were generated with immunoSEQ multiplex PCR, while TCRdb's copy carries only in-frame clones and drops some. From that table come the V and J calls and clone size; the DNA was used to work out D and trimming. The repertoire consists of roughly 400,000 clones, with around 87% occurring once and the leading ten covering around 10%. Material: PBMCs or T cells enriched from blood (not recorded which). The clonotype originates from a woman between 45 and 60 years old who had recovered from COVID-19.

The CDR3 loop is CASRGQLTDTQYF. In nucleotides, the CDR3 is TGTGCCAGCAGGGGACAGCTCACAGATACGCAGTATTTT. The rearrangement uses TRBV2 and TRBJ2-3; 7 nucleotides align to TRBD1. Germline trimming cut 6 bases from V and 2 bases from J; bases unmatched to any gene: 2. Germline V lookup: CDR1 SNHLY, CDR2 FYNNEI. The CDR3 spans 13 residues.